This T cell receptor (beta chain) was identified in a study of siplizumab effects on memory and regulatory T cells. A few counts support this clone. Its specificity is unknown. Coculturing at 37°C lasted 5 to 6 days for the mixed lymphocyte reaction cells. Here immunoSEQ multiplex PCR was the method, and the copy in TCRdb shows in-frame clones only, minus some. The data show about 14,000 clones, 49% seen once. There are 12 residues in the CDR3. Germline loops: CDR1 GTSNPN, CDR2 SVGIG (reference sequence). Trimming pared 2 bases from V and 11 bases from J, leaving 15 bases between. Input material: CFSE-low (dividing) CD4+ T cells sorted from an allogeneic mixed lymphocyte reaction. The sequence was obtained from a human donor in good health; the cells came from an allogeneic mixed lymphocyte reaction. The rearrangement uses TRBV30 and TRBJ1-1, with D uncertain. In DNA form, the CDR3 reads TGTGCCTGGAGTTCCGGCTACCAGAAGGCTTTCTTT. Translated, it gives CAWSSGYQKAFF.